This T cell receptor beta chain was recovered during a study of shared clonotypes between healthy human individuals. Whole-study results and caveats: Apart from blood, nothing was sampled; tissue repertoires likely differ.

This CDR3 is built from 11 residues. Germline CDR1 reads GTSNPN; CDR2 reads SVGIG (reference sequence). Trimming stripped 6 bases from V and 7 bases from J, with 12 bases between. In regard to this clone: Antigen unknown.

Study processing details: Owing to the provision of junction-only sequences devoid of quality scores by immunoSEQ, filtering differed. The repertoire was sequenced with immunoSEQ multiplex PCR; TCRdb's copy has only in-frame clones and lacks some. That table gives V, J and clone size, and the DNA gave D and trimming. The data show about 480,000 clones, about three quarters seen once. The chain has TRBV30 and TRBJ1-2, with D possibly matching TRBD1 (6 bases). The source material was PBMCs. The origin of this receptor is a woman between 40 and 55 years old in good health. Some clones in this sample may be carry-over from other donors' samples. The CDR3 DNA is TGTGCCTGTTTGGGGGGCAGTGGCTACACCTTC. Translation: CACLGGSGYTF.